The clone carrying this T cell receptor (beta chain) was picked up many times. Its antigen is still unknown. This sample is part of a study of T-cell reconstitution after alpha-beta-depleted transplantation in children. The CDR3 is made up of 11 amino acids. CDR1 and CDR2 from the germline V gene are GTSNPN and SVGIG (reference sequence). V was pared by 3 bases and J by 5 bases, with 8 bases between. Study-wide results and caveats: Several hundred graft clones that had expanded were reportedly the source of alpha-beta T cells about two months after transplant. One year post-transplant, T-cell counts and diversity were largely derived from T cells produced anew.

During its preparation, the TCRbeta library received unique molecular identifiers. TCRdb passed the PCR reads through MiXCR, listing each CDR3 protein once. The table has 250,000 to 300,000 distinct CDR3 sequences, around a tenth seen once; the top ten hold less than 8%. The sequencing here drew on PBMCs, taken before TCRalphabeta/CD19-depleted stem cell transplant. The chain combines TRBV30 with TRBJ2-7; D unresolved. The sequence derives from a boy in the first two years of life with acute myeloid leukemia, due to receive a stem cell transplant. The CDR3 sequence: CAWSLLDEQYF. DNA of the CDR3: TGTGCCTGGAGCCTTCTGGACGAGCAGTACTTC.